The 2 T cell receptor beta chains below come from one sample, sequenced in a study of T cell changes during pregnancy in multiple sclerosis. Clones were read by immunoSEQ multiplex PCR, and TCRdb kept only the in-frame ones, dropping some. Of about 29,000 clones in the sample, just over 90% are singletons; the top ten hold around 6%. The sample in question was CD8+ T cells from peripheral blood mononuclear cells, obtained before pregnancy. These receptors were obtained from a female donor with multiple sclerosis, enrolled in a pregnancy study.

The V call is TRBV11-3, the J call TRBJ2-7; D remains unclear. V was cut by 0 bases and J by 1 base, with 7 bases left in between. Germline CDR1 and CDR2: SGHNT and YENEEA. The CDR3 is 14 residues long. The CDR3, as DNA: TGTGCCAGCAGCTTAGAATCAGGTTCCTACGAGCAGTACTTC. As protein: CASSLESGSYEQYF.

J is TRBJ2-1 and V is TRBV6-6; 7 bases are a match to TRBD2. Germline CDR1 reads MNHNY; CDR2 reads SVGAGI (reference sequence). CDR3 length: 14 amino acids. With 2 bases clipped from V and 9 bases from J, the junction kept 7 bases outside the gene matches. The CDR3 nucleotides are TGTGCCAGCAGTTACCGCGGGAGTCGGATTGAGCAGTTCTTC. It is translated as CASSYRGSRIEQFF.